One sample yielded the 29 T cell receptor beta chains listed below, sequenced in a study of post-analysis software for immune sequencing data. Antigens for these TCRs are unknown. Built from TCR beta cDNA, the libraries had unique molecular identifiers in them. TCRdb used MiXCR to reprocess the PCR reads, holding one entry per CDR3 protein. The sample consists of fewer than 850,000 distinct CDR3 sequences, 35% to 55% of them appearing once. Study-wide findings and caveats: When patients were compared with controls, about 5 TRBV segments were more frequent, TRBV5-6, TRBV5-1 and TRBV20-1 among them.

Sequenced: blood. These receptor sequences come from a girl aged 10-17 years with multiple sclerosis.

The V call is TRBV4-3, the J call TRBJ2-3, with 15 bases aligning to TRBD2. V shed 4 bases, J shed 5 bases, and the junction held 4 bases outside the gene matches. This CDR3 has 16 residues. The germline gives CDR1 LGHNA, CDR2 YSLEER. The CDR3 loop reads CASSPRTSGRGDTQYF. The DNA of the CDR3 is TGCGCCAGCAGCCCTCGGACTAGCGGGAGGGGAGATACGCAGTATTTT.

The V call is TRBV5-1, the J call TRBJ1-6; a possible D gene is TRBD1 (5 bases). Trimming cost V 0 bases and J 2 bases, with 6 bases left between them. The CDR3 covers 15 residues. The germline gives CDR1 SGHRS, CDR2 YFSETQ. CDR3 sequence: CASSLEGPYNSPLHF. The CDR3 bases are TGCGCCAGCAGCTTGGAGGGGCCCTATAATTCACCCCTCCACTTT. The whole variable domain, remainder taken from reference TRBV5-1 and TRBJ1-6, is KAGVTQTPRYLIKTRGQQVTLSCSPISGHRSVSWYQQTPGQGLQFLFEYFSETQRNKGNFPGRFSGRQFSNSRSEMNVSTLELGDSALYLCASSLEGPYNSPLHFGNGTRLTVT.

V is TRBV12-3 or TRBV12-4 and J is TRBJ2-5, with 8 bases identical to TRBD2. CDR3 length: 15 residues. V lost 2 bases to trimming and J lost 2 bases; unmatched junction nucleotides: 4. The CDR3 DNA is TGTGCCAGCAGTTTAACTAGCGGACTACAAGAGACCCAGTACTTC. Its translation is CASSLTSGLQETQYF.

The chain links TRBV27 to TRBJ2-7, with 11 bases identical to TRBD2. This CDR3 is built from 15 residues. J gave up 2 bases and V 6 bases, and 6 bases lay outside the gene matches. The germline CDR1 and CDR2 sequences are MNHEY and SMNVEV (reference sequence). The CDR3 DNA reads TGTGCCAGCAGACTAGCGGGAGATTGGACCTACGAGCAGTACTTC. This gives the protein CASRLAGDWTYEQYF.

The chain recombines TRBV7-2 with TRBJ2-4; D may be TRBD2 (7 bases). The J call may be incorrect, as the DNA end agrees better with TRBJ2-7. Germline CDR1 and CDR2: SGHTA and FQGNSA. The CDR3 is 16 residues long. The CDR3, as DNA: TGTGCCAGCAGCCCCCGGGGGGCGAGCTCTCTCTACGAGCAGTACTTC. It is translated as CASSPRGASSLYEQYF.

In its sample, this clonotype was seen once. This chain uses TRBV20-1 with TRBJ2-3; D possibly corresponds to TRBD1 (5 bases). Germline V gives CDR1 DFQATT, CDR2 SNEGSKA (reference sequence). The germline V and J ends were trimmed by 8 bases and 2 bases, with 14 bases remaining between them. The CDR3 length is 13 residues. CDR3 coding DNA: TGCAGTTCGAATCAGGGTTTCACAGATACGCAGTATTTT. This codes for CSSNQGFTDTQYF.

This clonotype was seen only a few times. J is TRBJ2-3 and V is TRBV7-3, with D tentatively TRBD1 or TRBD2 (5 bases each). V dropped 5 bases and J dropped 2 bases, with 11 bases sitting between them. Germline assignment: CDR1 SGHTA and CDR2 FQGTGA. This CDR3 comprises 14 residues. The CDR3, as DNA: TGTGCCAGCAGCCTGGGGGATAACACAGATACGCAGTATTTT. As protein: CASSLGDNTDTQYF.

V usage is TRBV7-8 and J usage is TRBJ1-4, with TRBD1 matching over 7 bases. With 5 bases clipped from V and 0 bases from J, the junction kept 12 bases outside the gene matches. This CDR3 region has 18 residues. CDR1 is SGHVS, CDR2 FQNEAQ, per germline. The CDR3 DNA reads TGTGCCAGCAGCCTAAATGAGGGACAGCGAGCAACTAATGAAAAACTGTTTTTT. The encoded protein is CASSLNEGQRATNEKLFF.

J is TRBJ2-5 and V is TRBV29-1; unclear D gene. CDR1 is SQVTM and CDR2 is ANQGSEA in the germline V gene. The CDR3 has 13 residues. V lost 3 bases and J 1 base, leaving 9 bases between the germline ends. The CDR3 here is CSVDLILQETQYF. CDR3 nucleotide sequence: TGCAGCGTTGATCTCATCCTCCAAGAGACCCAGTACTTC.

The CDR3 reads CASSHPRQGLDEKLFF. The DNA of the CDR3 is TGTGCCAGCAGCCATCCCAGACAGGGGTTGGATGAAAAACTGTTTTTT. The chain links TRBV12-3 or TRBV12-4 to TRBJ1-4; 8 bases are a match to TRBD1. The V and J ends lost 6 bases and 6 bases, in that order; junction bases with no gene match: 12. The CDR3 covers 16 residues.

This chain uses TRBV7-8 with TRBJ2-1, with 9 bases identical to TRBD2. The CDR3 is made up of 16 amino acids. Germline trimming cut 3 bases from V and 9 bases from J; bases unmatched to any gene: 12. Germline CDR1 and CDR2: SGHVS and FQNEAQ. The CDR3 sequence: CASSFLGLAGLAEQFF. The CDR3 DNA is TGTGCCAGCAGCTTCCTCGGGCTAGCGGGACTCGCTGAGCAGTTCTTC.

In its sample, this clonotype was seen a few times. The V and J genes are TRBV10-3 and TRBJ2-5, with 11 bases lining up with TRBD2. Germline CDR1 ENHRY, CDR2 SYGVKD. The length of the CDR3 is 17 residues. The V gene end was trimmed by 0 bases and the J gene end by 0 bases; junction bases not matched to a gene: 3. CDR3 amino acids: CAISESGTSGYQETQYF. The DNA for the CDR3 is TGTGCCATCAGTGAGTCGGGGACTAGCGGCTACCAAGAGACCCAGTACTTC.

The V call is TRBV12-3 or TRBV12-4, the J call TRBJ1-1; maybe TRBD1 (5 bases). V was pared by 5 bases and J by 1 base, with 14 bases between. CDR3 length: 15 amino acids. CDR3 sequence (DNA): TGTGCCAGCAGTCCCGGTGGGGGGAGGAACACTGAAGCTTTCTTT. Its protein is CASSPGGGRNTEAFF.

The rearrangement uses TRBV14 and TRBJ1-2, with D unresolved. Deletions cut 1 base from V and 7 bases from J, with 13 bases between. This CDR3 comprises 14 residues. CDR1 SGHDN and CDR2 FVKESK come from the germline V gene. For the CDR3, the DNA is TGTGCCAGCAGCCAAGGGCTCAAGGGTCGTGGCTACACCTTC. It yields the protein CASSQGLKGRGYTF.

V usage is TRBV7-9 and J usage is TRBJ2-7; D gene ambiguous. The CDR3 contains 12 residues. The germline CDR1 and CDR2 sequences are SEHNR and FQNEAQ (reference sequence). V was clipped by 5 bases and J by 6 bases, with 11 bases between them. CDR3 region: CASSPYPSEQYF. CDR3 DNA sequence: TGTGCCAGCAGCCCCTACCCGTCCGAGCAGTACTTC.

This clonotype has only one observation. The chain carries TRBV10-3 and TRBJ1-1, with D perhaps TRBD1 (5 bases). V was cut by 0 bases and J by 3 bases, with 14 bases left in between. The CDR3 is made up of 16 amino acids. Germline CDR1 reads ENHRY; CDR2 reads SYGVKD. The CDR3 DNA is TGTGCCATCAGTGAGTCGAGGCAGCAGGGTGACACTGAAGCTTTCTTT. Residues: CAISESRQQGDTEAFF.

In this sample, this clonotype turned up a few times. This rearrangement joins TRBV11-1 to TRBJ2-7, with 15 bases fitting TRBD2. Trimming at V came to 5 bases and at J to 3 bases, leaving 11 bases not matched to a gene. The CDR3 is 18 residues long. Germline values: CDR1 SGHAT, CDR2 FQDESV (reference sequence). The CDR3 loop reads CASSGAGTSGRTLYEQYF. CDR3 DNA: TGTGCCAGCAGCGGGGCCGGGACTAGCGGGAGGACCCTCTACGAGCAGTACTTC.

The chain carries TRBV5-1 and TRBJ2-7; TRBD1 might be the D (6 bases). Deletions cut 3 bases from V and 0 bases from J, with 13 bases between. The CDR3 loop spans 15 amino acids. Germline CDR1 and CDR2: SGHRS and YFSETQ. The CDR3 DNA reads TGCGCCAGCAGCTCTAGGACAGACCACTCCTACGAGCAGTACTTC. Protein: CASSSRTDHSYEQYF.

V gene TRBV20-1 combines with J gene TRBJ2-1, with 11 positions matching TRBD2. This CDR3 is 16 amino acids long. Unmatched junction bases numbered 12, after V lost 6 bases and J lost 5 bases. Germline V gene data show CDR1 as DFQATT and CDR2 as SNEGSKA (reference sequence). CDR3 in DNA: TGCAGTGCCCGAGACATAGCGGGAGGGCCGGACAATGAGCAGTTCTTC. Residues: CSARDIAGGPDNEQFF.

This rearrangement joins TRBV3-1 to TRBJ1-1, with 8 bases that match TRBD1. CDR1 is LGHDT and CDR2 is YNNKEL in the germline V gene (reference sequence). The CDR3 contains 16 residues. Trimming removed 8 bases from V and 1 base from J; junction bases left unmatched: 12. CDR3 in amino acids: CASPPPIQGENTEAFF. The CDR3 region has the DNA TGTGCCAGCCCGCCCCCAATACAGGGGGAGAACACTGAAGCTTTCTTT.

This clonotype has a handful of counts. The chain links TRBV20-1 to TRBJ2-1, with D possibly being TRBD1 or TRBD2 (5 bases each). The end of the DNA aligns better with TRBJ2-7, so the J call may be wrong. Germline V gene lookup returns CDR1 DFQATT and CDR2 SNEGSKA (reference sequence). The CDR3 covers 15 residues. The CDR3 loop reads CSAGGGQGSYNEQYF. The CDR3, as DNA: TGCAGTGCTGGAGGCGGGCAGGGCTCCTACAATGAGCAGTACTTC.

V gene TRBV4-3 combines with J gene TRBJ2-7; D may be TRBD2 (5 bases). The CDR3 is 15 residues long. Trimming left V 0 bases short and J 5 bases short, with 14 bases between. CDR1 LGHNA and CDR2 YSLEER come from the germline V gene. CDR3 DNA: TGCGCCAGCAGCCAAGAGCGGAACGGGATTGACGAGCAGTACTTC. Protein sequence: CASSQERNGIDEQYF.

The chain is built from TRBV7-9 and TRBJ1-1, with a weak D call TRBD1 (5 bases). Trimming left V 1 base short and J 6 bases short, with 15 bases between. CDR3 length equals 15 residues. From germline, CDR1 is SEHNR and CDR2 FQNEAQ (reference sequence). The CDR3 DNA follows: TGTGCCAGCAGCTTAGTTATAGGGGATGTGGCTGAAGCTTTCTTT. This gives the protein CASSLVIGDVAEAFF. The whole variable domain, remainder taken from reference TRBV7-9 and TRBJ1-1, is DTGVSQNPRHKITKRGQNVTFRCDPISEHNRLYWYRQTLGQGPEFLTYFQNEAQLEKSRLLSDRFSAERPKGSFSTLEIQRTEQGDSAMYLCASSLVIGDVAEAFFGQGTRLTVV.

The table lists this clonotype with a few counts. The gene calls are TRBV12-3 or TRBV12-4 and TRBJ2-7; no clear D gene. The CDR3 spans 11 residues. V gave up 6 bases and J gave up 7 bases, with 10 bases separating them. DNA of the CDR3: TGTGCCAGCAGGGCATCTGATGAGCAGTACTTC. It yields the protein CASRASDEQYF.

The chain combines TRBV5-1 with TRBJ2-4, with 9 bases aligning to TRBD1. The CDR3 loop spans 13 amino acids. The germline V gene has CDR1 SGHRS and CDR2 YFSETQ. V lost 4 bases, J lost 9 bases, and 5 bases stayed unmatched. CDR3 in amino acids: CASSRTGEVIQYF. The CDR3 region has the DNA TGCGCCAGCAGCCGGACAGGGGAGGTCATTCAGTACTTC. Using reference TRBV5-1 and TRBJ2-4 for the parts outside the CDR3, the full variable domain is KAGVTQTPRYLIKTRGQQVTLSCSPISGHRSVSWYQQTPGQGLQFLFEYFSETQRNKGNFPGRFSGRQFSNSRSEMNVSTLELGDSALYLCASSRTGEVIQYFGAGTRLSVL.

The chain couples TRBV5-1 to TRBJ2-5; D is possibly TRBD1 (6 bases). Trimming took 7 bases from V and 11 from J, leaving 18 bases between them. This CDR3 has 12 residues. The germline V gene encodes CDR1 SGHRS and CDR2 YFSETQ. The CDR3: CASGGQSEEQYF. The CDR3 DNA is TGCGCCAGCGGAGGACAGTCGGAAGAGCAGTACTTC.

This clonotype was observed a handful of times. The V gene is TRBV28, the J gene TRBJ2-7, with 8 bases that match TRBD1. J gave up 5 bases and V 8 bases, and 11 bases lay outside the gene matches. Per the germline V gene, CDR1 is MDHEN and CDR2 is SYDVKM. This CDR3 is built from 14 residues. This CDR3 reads CASPAPGQAHEQYF. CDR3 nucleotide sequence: TGTGCCAGCCCCGCCCCGGGACAGGCGCACGAGCAGTACTTC.

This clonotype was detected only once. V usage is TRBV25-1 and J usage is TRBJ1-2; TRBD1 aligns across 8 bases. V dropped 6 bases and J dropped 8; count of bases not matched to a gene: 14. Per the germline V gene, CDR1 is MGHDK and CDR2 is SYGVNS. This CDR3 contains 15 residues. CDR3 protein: CASRSPDREGEGYTF. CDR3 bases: TGTGCCAGCAGGAGCCCGGACAGGGAGGGAGAAGGCTACACCTTC.

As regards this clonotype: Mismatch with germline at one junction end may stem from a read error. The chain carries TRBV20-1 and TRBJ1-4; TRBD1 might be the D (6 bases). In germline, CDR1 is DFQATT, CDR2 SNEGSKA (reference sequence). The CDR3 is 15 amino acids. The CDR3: CSASAPGHLGEKLFF. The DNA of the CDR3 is TGCAGTGCTTCTGCGCCGGGACATCTAGGGGAAAAATTGTTTTTT.